The 27 T cell receptor beta chains below come from one sample, sequenced in a study of OX40 agonist ivuxolimab in advanced cancers. Sequenced by immunoSEQ multiplex PCR; TCRdb stores in-frame clones only, minus some. The sample records 65,000 to 95,000 clones, about 83% being singletons. The sequenced sample was CD4+ or CD8+ T cells sorted from blood, obtained in a trial of the OX40 agonist ivuxolimab. These receptors were collected from an adult with an advanced solid tumor such as melanoma, head and neck, liver or kidney cancer.

This chain links TRBV5-4 with TRBJ2-1, with 9 nucleotides matching TRBD1. CDR3 size: 15 residues. The junction had 3 bases not matched to a gene; V was cut back by 0 bases and J by 5 bases. In germline, CDR1 is SGHNT, CDR2 YYREEE (reference sequence). CDR3: CASSLGDRDNNEQFF. Here the CDR3 DNA reads TGTGCCAGCAGCTTGGGGGACAGGGACAACAATGAGCAGTTCTTC.

The gene calls are TRBV4-2 and TRBJ1-4; perhaps TRBD1 as D (6 bases). The CDR3 has 15 residues. Germline assignment: CDR1 LGHNA and CDR2 YNFKEQ. V lost 0 bases, J lost 13 bases, and 18 bases lay in between. The CDR3 DNA is TGTGCCAGCAGCCAAGATACCGGGAGGGGGAGGGCACTGTTTTTT. Translating gives CASSQDTGRGRALFF.

The V and J genes are TRBV7-2 and TRBJ2-3; the D gene is possibly TRBD2 (6 bases). Trimming took off 7 bases at V and 3 bases at J, with 17 bases between the two ends. Per germline, CDR1 SGHTA and CDR2 FQGNSA. The CDR3 is 15 residues long. CDR3 coding DNA: TGTGCCAGCAACTGGGGGGACGGGTGGACAGATACGCAGTATTTT. Its protein is CASNWGDGWTDTQYF.

This clone was detected a few times. This rearrangement joins TRBV6-5 to TRBJ1-2; tentatively, D is TRBD1 (6 bases). The CDR3 is 14 amino acids. Germline V gives CDR1 MNHEY, CDR2 SVGAGI. The V end was cut by 0 bases, the J end by 8 bases, with 13 bases between. The CDR3 loop is CASSYSSRGYGYTF. CDR3 nucleotides: TGTGCCAGCAGTTACTCGAGTAGGGGGTACGGCTACACCTTC.

CDR3: CASSARANTGELFF. The CDR3 DNA sequence: TGTGCCAGCAGCGCCCGGGCAAACACCGGGGAGCTGTTTTTT. This chain connects TRBV9 to TRBJ2-2, with no clear D. In germline, CDR1 is SGDLS, CDR2 YYNGEE. V was shortened by 3 bases and J by 2 bases, with 8 bases between the two germline ends. This CDR3 is built from 14 residues.

The gene calls are TRBV18 and TRBJ1-1; 11 positions agree with TRBD1. The junction had 5 bases not matched to a gene; V was cut back by 6 bases and J by 2 bases. This CDR3 has 15 residues. Germline assignment: CDR1 KGHSH and CDR2 LQKENI. This CDR3 reads CASSGTGGPNTEAFF. The CDR3 DNA reads TGTGCCAGCTCCGGGACAGGGGGACCAAACACTGAAGCTTTCTTT.

This clone was detected a few times. The chain recombines TRBV2 with TRBJ1-6, with D hard to call. Trimming pared 2 bases from V and 0 bases from J, leaving 8 bases between. CDR3 length equals 16 residues. Per germline, CDR1 SNHLY and CDR2 FYNNEI. CDR3 loop: CASSEWMSSYNSPLHF. The CDR3 DNA sequence: TGTGCCAGCAGTGAATGGATGAGCTCCTATAATTCACCCCTCCACTTT.

The chain carries TRBV6-1 and TRBJ2-3; 8 bases map to TRBD2. The V gene end was trimmed by 5 bases and the J gene end by 6 bases; junction bases not matched to a gene: 7. CDR1 MNHNS and CDR2 SASEGT come from the germline V gene. This CDR3 region has 14 residues. CDR3 loop: CASSSPERGDTQYF. The DNA of the CDR3 is TGTGCCAGCAGTTCTCCAGAGCGGGGGGATACGCAGTATTTT.

This rearrangement joins TRBV29-1 to TRBJ2-6; D gene unclear. Trimming took off 4 bases at V and 2 bases at J, with 9 bases between the two ends. Germline V gene sequence: CDR1 SQVTM, CDR2 ANQGSEA. This CDR3 region has 14 residues. The CDR3 sequence is CSVVLVTGANVLTF. The CDR3, as DNA: TGCAGCGTTGTTCTGGTGACTGGGGCCAACGTCCTGACTTTC.

The chain carries TRBV7-8 and TRBJ1-2, with TRBD1 identical over 12 bases. V was pared by 5 bases and J by 8 bases, with 12 bases of the junction left unmatched. Germline lookup yields CDR1 SGHVS and CDR2 FQNEAQ. The CDR3 totals 16 residues. CDR3 amino acids: CASSRMPGTGGEGYTF. In DNA form, the CDR3 reads TGTGCCAGCAGCCGAATGCCGGGGACAGGGGGCGAAGGCTACACCTTC.

The chain recombines TRBV5-5 with TRBJ1-2; D gene unclear. The V end lost 4 bases, the J end lost 5 bases, and 9 bases lay between the germline ends. The CDR3 consists of 12 residues. Germline V gene data show CDR1 as SGHKS and CDR2 as YYEKEE (reference sequence). CDR3 sequence: CASSQTDYGYTF. In nucleotides, the CDR3 is TGTGCCAGCAGCCAGACTGATTATGGCTACACCTTC.

The chain carries TRBV7-9 and TRBJ2-3, with 9 bases fitting TRBD1. J gave up 4 bases and V 1 base, and 6 bases lay outside the gene matches. Germline assignment: CDR1 SEHNR and CDR2 FQNEAQ (reference sequence). The CDR3 has 16 amino acids. The CDR3 bases are TGTGCCAGCAGCTTAGATGGGACAGGGAGGTCAGATACGCAGTATTTT. Amino acid sequence: CASSLDGTGRSDTQYF.

The chain uses TRBV2 and TRBJ1-2; D not resolved. There are 13 residues in the CDR3. The germline V gene encodes CDR1 SNHLY and CDR2 FYNNEI. The V and J ends lost 6 bases and 8 bases respectively, with 16 bases between them. The CDR3 nucleotides read TGTGCCAGCAGGGTATCCGGATCTTCGGGCTACACCTTC. Protein sequence: CASRVSGSSGYTF.

This sequence joins TRBV14 and TRBJ2-1; a possible D gene is TRBD2 (6 bases). Germline V gives CDR1 SGHDN, CDR2 FVKESK. With 4 bases removed from V and 4 bases from J, the gap between germline ends came to 14 bases. This CDR3 is built from 15 residues. Written as DNA, the CDR3 is TGTGCCAGCAGCCGCCGGAGCGGAGGGTACAATGAGCAGTTCTTC. Its translation is CASSRRSGGYNEQFF. Complete variable domain (other parts from reference TRBV14 and TRBJ2-1): EAGVTQFPSHSVIEKGQTVTLRCDPISGHDNLYWYRRVMGKEIKFLLHFVKESKQDESGMPNNRFLAERTGGTYSTLKVQPAELEDSGVYFCASSRRSGGYNEQFFGPGTRLTVL.

J is TRBJ1-5 and V is TRBV6-1; D remains unclear. Germline CDR1 and CDR2: MNHNS and SASEGT. The CDR3 has 13 residues. Trimming took 0 bases from V and 5 from J, leaving 5 bases between them. CDR3 nucleotide sequence: TGTGCCAGCAGTGAAGCGGGATATCAGCCCCAGCATTTT. Encoded protein: CASSEAGYQPQHF.

This chain joins TRBV4-1 and TRBJ2-3; tentative D call: TRBD1 (5 bases). Germline CDR1 MGHRA, CDR2 YSYEKL. Trimming shortened V by 2 bases and J by 3 bases, and 9 bases separated the two germline ends. The CDR3 length is 14 residues. The CDR3, as DNA: TGCGCCAGCAGCCAAACGCCAGGGACAGATACGCAGTATTTT. Translation gives CASSQTPGTDTQYF.

J is TRBJ2-1 and V is TRBV7-8; 7 bases line up with TRBD2. This CDR3 is built from 16 residues. The V segment lost 5 bases and the J segment 0 bases; nucleotides outside the gene matches: 7. Germline CDR1 SGHVS, CDR2 FQNEAQ. Here the CDR3 reads CASSAIGGGSYNEQFF. The DNA for the CDR3 is TGTGCCAGCAGCGCGATTGGGGGGGGCTCCTACAATGAGCAGTTCTTC.

This clone was observed once. The chain links TRBV7-9 to TRBJ2-4, with D perhaps TRBD1 (6 bases). CDR1 and CDR2 (germline): SEHNR, FQNEAQ (reference sequence). The V gene lost 1 base and the J gene lost 0 bases, with 13 bases spanning the gap. This CDR3 has 17 residues. The CDR3, as DNA: TGTGCCAGCAGCTTAGGGCCGACAGGAGTAGCCAAAAACATTCAGTACTTC. Translation: CASSLGPTGVAKNIQYF.

The chain employs TRBV4-2 and TRBJ2-3; D call uncertain. Trimming cost V 0 bases and J 11 bases, with 9 bases left between them. Germline values: CDR1 LGHNA, CDR2 YNFKEQ. The length of the CDR3 is 12 residues. CDR3 protein: CASSQEGLMQYF. CDR3 nucleotide sequence: TGTGCCAGCAGCCAAGAGGGCCTTATGCAGTATTTT.

The genes are TRBV10-3 and TRBJ2-7, with 9 positions matching TRBD1. The length of the CDR3 is 12 residues. The V and J ends lost 2 bases and 7 bases, in that order; junction bases with no gene match: 0. Germline CDR1 reads ENHRY; CDR2 reads SYGVKD. CDR3 coding DNA: TGTGCCATCAGTGAGGACAGGGGGGAGCAGTACTTC. As protein: CAISEDRGEQYF.

The chain carries TRBV5-1 and TRBJ2-1; no clear D gene. The CDR3 runs to 14 residues. Germline V gives CDR1 SGHRS, CDR2 YFSETQ. V was shortened by 4 bases and J by 4 bases, with 12 bases between the two germline ends. CDR3 residues: CASSLSVTYNEQFF. The CDR3 region has the DNA TGCGCCAGCAGCCTGTCGGTTACTTACAATGAGCAGTTCTTC. The entire variable domain, with the rest obtained from reference TRBV5-1 and TRBJ2-1, is as follows: KAGVTQTPRYLIKTRGQQVTLSCSPISGHRSVSWYQQTPGQGLQFLFEYFSETQRNKGNFPGRFSGRQFSNSRSEMNVSTLELGDSALYLCASSLSVTYNEQFFGPGTRLTVL.

V usage is TRBV7-2 and J usage is TRBJ2-4, with 12 bases that match TRBD2. V shed 0 bases, J shed 7 bases, and the junction held 1 base outside the gene matches. The CDR3 sequence is 15 residues long. Germline CDR1 SGHTA, CDR2 FQGNSA. CDR3 DNA sequence: TGTGCCAGCAGCTTAGCGGGGACTAGCGGGAACATTCAGTACTTC. Residues: CASSLAGTSGNIQYF.

The V call is TRBV7-9, the J call TRBJ2-7; 9 bases map to TRBD1. The CDR3 extends over 17 amino acids. Trimming cost V 4 bases and J 4 bases; bases outside gene matches: 14. From germline, CDR1 is SEHNR and CDR2 FQNEAQ (reference sequence). DNA for the CDR3: TGTGCCAGCAGCTCGGCCCTACAGGGGGCGGGCCGGTACGAGCAGTACTTC. This translates into CASSSALQGAGRYEQYF.

The rearrangement joins TRBV4-3 to TRBJ2-5, with a weak D call TRBD1 (5 bases). Between the trimmed V and J ends, which lost 0 bases and 4 bases, there was a span of 12 bases. This CDR3 is built from 15 residues. The V gene's germline CDR1 is LGHNA and CDR2 YSLEER. The CDR3 DNA reads TGCGCCAGCAGCCAAGATCCAGGGTTCGGAGAGACCCAGTACTTC. It encodes CASSQDPGFGETQYF.

This chain uses TRBV6-5 with TRBJ1-1, with D hard to call. The CDR3 length is 15 residues. V dropped 6 bases and J dropped 1 base, with 15 bases sitting between them. The germline CDR1 and CDR2 sequences are MNHEY and SVGAGI. The CDR3 DNA reads TGTGCCAGCAGAGCAGTTTTTACACCGAACACTGAAGCTTTCTTT. This sequence encodes CASRAVFTPNTEAFF.

The chain combines TRBV4-1 with TRBJ2-7; the D gene could be TRBD1 or TRBD2 (6 bases each). Per germline, CDR1 MGHRA and CDR2 YSYEKL. CDR3 length: 16 residues. Trimming stripped 0 bases from V and 9 bases from J, with 21 bases between. CDR3 in amino acids: CASSQDRQRDKGGQYF. CDR3 coding DNA: TGCGCCAGCAGCCAAGATCGTCAAAGGGACAAGGGAGGGCAGTACTTC.

Points on this clone: The final CDR3 position lacks the conserved phenylalanine or tryptophan, pointing to a likely read error. The DNA is left out, because the CDR3 cannot be placed on it with certainty; the CDR3 is given as TCRdb lists it. The chain is built from TRBV5-4 and TRBJ1-6. Germline CDR1 is SGHNT and CDR2 is YYREEE (reference sequence). A total of 13 residues make up the CDR3, ends included. CDR3 residues: CASSLLIGNREEL.